Shown below are 13 T cell receptor beta chains from a single sample sequenced in a study of identifying expanded T cells in peripheral blood. Profiling relied on immunoSEQ multiplex PCR, and the TCRdb table lists in-frame clones only, not all of them. Seen here are some 81,000 clones, 84% observed once, and the top ten hold approximately 18%. The sequenced material came from blood. Receptor source: a person aged 18-69 years in good health.

The rearrangement joins TRBV6-5 to TRBJ1-1, with TRBD1 identical over 7 bases. Germline values: CDR1 MNHEY, CDR2 SVGAGI. The CDR3 runs 16 residues. The V segment lost 2 bases and the J segment 1 base; nucleotides outside the gene matches: 7. The CDR3 sequence: CASSYLGTARNTEAFF. CDR3 DNA sequence: TGTGCCAGCAGTTACCTCGGGACAGCCAGGAACACTGAAGCTTTCTTT.

This chain connects TRBV6-6 to TRBJ1-5, with TRBD1 matching 8 bases. The CDR3 is made up of 13 amino acids. The J segment lost 11 bases and the V segment lost 6 bases, leaving 9 bases of the junction unmatched. Looked up from germline, CDR1 is MNHNY and CDR2 is SVGAGI (reference sequence). The CDR3 region has the DNA TGTGCCAGCAGCCCAAGACAGGGGTCAGCCCAGCATTTT. Translation: CASSPRQGSAQHF.

This chain links TRBV5-1 with TRBJ2-7, with 8 bases identical to TRBD1. V lost 0 bases and J lost 5; bases outside the gene matches: 7. This CDR3 has 15 amino acids. Germline values: CDR1 SGHRS, CDR2 YFSETQ. Here the CDR3 DNA reads TGCGCCAGCAGCTTGGCCCGCCAGGGGGCGGACGAGCAGTACTTC. As protein: CASSLARQGADEQYF. Full variable domain (rest looked up from reference TRBV5-1 and TRBJ2-7): KAGVTQTPRYLIKTRGQQVTLSCSPISGHRSVSWYQQTPGQGLQFLFEYFSETQRNKGNFPGRFSGRQFSNSRSEMNVSTLELGDSALYLCASSLARQGADEQYFGPGTRLTVT.

The V call is TRBV7-2, the J call TRBJ2-3, with 14 bases fitting TRBD2. Trimming took 2 bases from V and 4 from J; bases not matched to a gene: 5. The CDR3 totals 17 residues. Germline V CDR1 and CDR2: SGHTA, FQGNSA. The CDR3 protein is CASSLRTSGRISDTQYF. In DNA form, the CDR3 reads TGTGCCAGCAGCTTACGGACTAGCGGGAGGATTTCAGATACGCAGTATTTT.

The chain uses TRBV7-9 and TRBJ1-3; no definite D call. CDR3 length: 16 amino acids. Germline lookup yields CDR1 SEHNR and CDR2 FQNEAQ (reference sequence). V was pared by 1 base and J by 0 bases, with 10 bases between. CDR3 DNA: TGTGCCAGCAGCTTAGACCTCACATCCTCTGGAAACACCATATATTTT. This sequence encodes CASSLDLTSSGNTIYF.

This chain joins TRBV6-5 and TRBJ1-2; no clear D. Germline V gene lookup returns CDR1 MNHEY and CDR2 SVGAGI. CDR3 length: 12 amino acids. Trimming left V 5 bases short and J 3 bases short, with 7 bases between. For the CDR3, the DNA is TGTGCCAGCAGTAGGTGGGACTATGGCTACACCTTC. Translating gives CASSRWDYGYTF.

This clone was found once. This rearrangement joins TRBV4-3 to TRBJ1-4; D gene ambiguous. The CDR3 contains 14 residues. CDR1 is LGHNA, CDR2 YSLEER, per germline. V was trimmed by 1 base and J by 4 bases, leaving 7 bases between them. CDR3 protein: CASSQGGYNEKLFF. In DNA form, the CDR3 reads TGCGCCAGCAGCCAAGGAGGTTATAATGAAAAACTGTTTTTT.

V usage is TRBV6-5 and J usage is TRBJ2-7, with D uncertain. Germline CDR1 reads MNHEY; CDR2 reads SVGAGI. Trimming cost V 5 bases and J 4 bases, with 9 bases left between them. The CDR3 covers 12 residues. This CDR3 reads CASSPDLYEQYF. CDR3 sequence (DNA): TGTGCCAGCAGTCCCGACTTATACGAGCAGTACTTC.

The count of this clone is one. The chain joins TRBV10-3 to TRBJ2-1; TRBD2 matches 10 bases. CDR3 length: 16 amino acids. Per the germline V gene, CDR1 is ENHRY and CDR2 is SYGVKD. V shed 2 bases, J shed 7 bases, and the junction held 8 bases outside the gene matches. DNA for the CDR3: TGTGCCATCAGTGAGGCCACCCTAGCGGGAGTTAATGAGCAGTTCTTC. It is translated as CAISEATLAGVNEQFF.

V and J are TRBV6-1 and TRBJ2-2; D possibly corresponds to TRBD1 (5 bases). V shed 2 bases and J shed 7 bases, with 11 bases lying between them. CDR1 MNHNS and CDR2 SASEGT come from the germline V gene. The CDR3 covers 14 residues. CDR3 residues: CASSEQGAIGELFF. CDR3 sequence (DNA): TGTGCCAGCAGTGAACAAGGGGCGATCGGGGAGCTGTTTTTT.

The V call is TRBV2, the J call TRBJ2-5, with 9 bases aligning to TRBD2. The trim removed 10 bases at V and 3 bases at J, leaving 12 bases unmatched. Germline CDR1 and CDR2: SNHLY and FYNNEI. This CDR3 contains 15 residues. CDR3 in DNA: TGTGCCACCCACCTGTCTAGCGGGATTAAAGAGACCCAGTACTTC. As protein: CATHLSSGIKETQYF.

The chain links TRBV7-8 to TRBJ2-7; 11 positions match TRBD2. CDR1 SGHVS and CDR2 FQNEAQ come from the germline V gene. V was clipped by 5 bases and J by 0 bases; unmatched bases: 6. This CDR3 spans 16 amino acids. The CDR3 region is CASSPSTSGSSYEQYF. DNA for the CDR3: TGTGCCAGCAGCCCATCCACTAGCGGGAGCTCCTACGAGCAGTACTTC.

V gene TRBV25-1 combines with J gene TRBJ1-2; no clear D. This CDR3 has 14 amino acids. Trimming shortened V by 2 bases and J by 5 bases, and 12 bases separated the two germline ends. Looked up from germline, CDR1 is MGHDK and CDR2 is SYGVNS. The CDR3 nucleotides are TGTGCCAGCAGTGAACCCGGCCGAGGGTATGGCTACACCTTC. Residues: CASSEPGRGYGYTF.